One and the same sample provided the 9 T cell receptor beta chains below, sequenced in a study of blood T cell repertoires in COVID-19. The protocol was immunoSEQ multiplex PCR, while the TCRdb copy is restricted to in-frame clones and leaves out a portion. Counted here are roughly 14,000 clones, 90% occurring once; the ten biggest clones make up roughly 7.3%. The source material was peripheral blood. These receptors all stem from a human donor in a cohort sampled during active COVID-19.

The V call is TRBV10-1, the J call TRBJ2-5; TRBD2 is a possible D gene (6 bases). This CDR3 region has 13 residues. CDR1 is WNHNN, CDR2 SYGVQD, per germline (reference sequence). The V and J ends lost 2 bases and 3 bases respectively, with 7 bases between them. CDR3 bases: TGCGCCAGCAGTGAGGGGGGGAAAGAGACCCAGTACTTC. Protein product: CASSEGGKETQYF.

The rearrangement links TRBV5-8 to TRBJ2-2; 8 bases line up with TRBD1. Trimming removed 5 bases from V and 3 bases from J; junction bases left unmatched: 6. Germline CDR1 reads SGHTS; CDR2 reads YDEGEE. This CDR3 has 15 amino acids. The CDR3 bases are TGTGCCAGCAGACACCCGGGACAGGACACCGGGGAGCTGTTTTTT. Amino acids: CASRHPGQDTGELFF. The entire variable domain, with the rest obtained from reference TRBV5-8 and TRBJ2-2, is as follows: EAGVTQSPTHLIKTRGQQATLRCSPISGHTSVYWYQQALGLGLQFLLWYDEGEERNRGNFPPRFSGRQFPNYSSELNVNALELEDSALYLCASRHPGQDTGELFFGEGSRLTVL.

This clone was found once. The chain carries TRBV6-2 or TRBV6-3 and TRBJ2-5; the match to TRBD1 covers 7 bases. Germline V gene sequence: CDR1 MNHEY, CDR2 SVGEGT. The CDR3 contains 15 residues. Losses at the gene ends were 0 bases for V and 4 bases for J; bases not matched to a gene: 5. This CDR3 reads CASSYSTGTGETQYF. In DNA form, the CDR3 reads TGTGCCAGCAGTTACTCGACAGGGACGGGAGAGACCCAGTACTTC.

The chain links TRBV6-1 to TRBJ1-5; D gene unclear. This CDR3 has 14 residues. The germline CDR1 and CDR2 sequences are MNHNS and SASEGT. V was shortened by 2 bases and J by 2 bases, with 7 bases between the two germline ends. As DNA, the CDR3 is TGTGCCAGCAGTGAATATGTCGGCAATCAGCCCCAGCATTTT. This translates into CASSEYVGNQPQHF.

The gene calls are TRBV3-1 (or the pseudogene TRBV3-2) and TRBJ1-2; 7 bases fit TRBD1. This CDR3 spans 14 amino acids. The J segment lost 6 bases and the V segment lost 1 base, leaving 5 bases of the junction unmatched. Germline V gene sequence: CDR1 LGHDT, CDR2 YNNKEL (reference sequence). CDR3 nucleotide sequence: TGTGCCAGCAGCCAAGCTTACAGGGGAAATGGCTACACCTTC. As protein: CASSQAYRGNGYTF.

The rearrangement links TRBV6-5 to TRBJ2-7; weak D call: TRBD2 (6 bases). Trimming cost V 7 bases and J 6 bases, with 16 bases left between them. This CDR3 has 13 residues. Germline lookup yields CDR1 MNHEY and CDR2 SVGAGI. The CDR3 loop reads CASIPPGGSEQYF. CDR3 DNA: TGTGCCAGCATCCCGCCCGGGGGTAGCGAGCAGTACTTC.

This clone has a single count. This chain joins TRBV10-3 and TRBJ2-3; D might be TRBD2 (6 bases). V was trimmed by 5 bases and J by 5 bases, leaving 11 bases between them. The CDR3 totals 13 residues. Germline V lookup: CDR1 ENHRY, CDR2 SYGVKD. The CDR3 loop reads CAISPGTGDTQYF. The DNA for the CDR3 is TGTGCCATCAGTCCCGGGACTGGAGATACGCAGTATTTT.

J is TRBJ2-1 and V is TRBV18; 7 bases map to TRBD2. This CDR3 has 14 amino acids. CDR1 is KGHSH, CDR2 LQKENI, per germline. V lost 3 bases, J lost 2 bases, and 1 base stayed unmatched. CDR3 in amino acids: CASSPGTTYNEQFF. The CDR3 nucleotides are TGTGCCAGCTCACCGGGGACTACCTACAATGAGCAGTTCTTC.

The chain combines TRBV15 with TRBJ2-3; no definite D call. Trimming removed 0 bases at V and 2 bases at J, with 9 bases between. There are 15 residues in the CDR3. In germline, CDR1 is LNHNV, CDR2 YYDKDF (reference sequence). The CDR3 nucleotides read TGTGCCACCAGCAGAGATCCGAGTAACACAGATACGCAGTATTTT. Translating it yields CATSRDPSNTDTQYF. The variable domain in full, with the rest retrieved from reference TRBV15 and TRBJ2-3, is DAMVIQNPRYQVTQFGKPVTLSCSQTLNHNVMYWYQQKSSQAPKLLFHYYDKDFNNEADTPDNFQSRRPNTSFCFLDIRSPGLGDTAMYLCATSRDPSNTDTQYFGPGTRLTVL.